The sequence of this T cell receptor beta chain was determined in a study of blood T cell repertoires in COVID-19. Background on the study: Donors in Cohort 3 who had recovered were those with two negative PCRs, healthcare professional clearance, or resolution of their symptoms.

Only in-frame clones appear in the TCRdb table, and some are missing; sequencing was by immunoSEQ multiplex PCR. This sample has over 150,000 clones, with around 80% found just once. The clonotype comes from a woman in her 70s in a cohort exposed to, infected with or recovered from COVID-19 (not recorded which). The specimen was PBMCs or T cells enriched from blood (not recorded which).

CDR3 amino acids: CASSPHRFSYEQYF. CDR3 sequence (DNA): TGTGCCAGCAGTCCCCACAGGTTCTCCTACGAGCAGTACTTC. V usage is TRBV27 and J usage is TRBJ2-7, with D possibly matching TRBD1 (5 bases). V was pared by 5 bases and J by 0 bases, with 11 bases between. Germline V gene lookup returns CDR1 MNHEY and CDR2 SMNVEV (reference sequence). This CDR3 spans 14 amino acids.